This T cell receptor beta chain is from a study of blood T cell repertoires in COVID-19. Per germline, CDR1 LGHNA and CDR2 YSLEER. V lost 2 bases to trimming and J lost 1 base; unmatched junction nucleotides: 5. The CDR3 is 16 residues long. Sequenced by immunoSEQ multiplex PCR; TCRdb stores in-frame clones only, minus some. The data contain over 200,000 clones, 87% of them seen just once; the ten biggest clones take up roughly 10%. The sequenced sample consisted of PBMCs or T cells enriched from blood (not recorded which). This chain joins TRBV4-3 and TRBJ1-1; 9 nucleotides match TRBD1. The source of this sequence is a man aged 25-40 years who had recovered from COVID-19. The CDR3 is CASSQSVQGANTEAFF. DNA of the CDR3: TGCGCCAGCAGCCAATCCGTACAGGGGGCGAACACTGAAGCTTTCTTT.